These 5 T cell receptor beta chains share one sample of origin, sequenced in a study of read filtering for tumor transcriptome and immune sequencing. The library was built from around 400 ng RNA with molecular barcoded adaptors for alpha/delta and beta/gamma chains. A single record per CDR3 protein comes from TCRdb applying MiXCR to the reads. The table shows around 140,000 distinct CDR3 sequences, with about 12% occurring only once. The sequenced sample consisted of a population of CD138-negative cells sorted from bone marrow. These receptors originate from a donor at least 40 years old with multiple myeloma.

With respect to this clonotype: One base away lies a much larger clone, so this may be a sequencing read error. DNA of the CDR3: TGTGCCAGTAGCGGGGTAGAGCAGCCCCAGCATTTT. The encoded protein is CASSGVEQPQHF. V gene TRBV19 combines with J gene TRBJ1-5; D unclear. Germline V gene data show CDR1 as LNHDA and CDR2 as SQIVND (reference sequence). The V and J ends lost 6 bases and 7 bases respectively, with 10 bases between them. The CDR3 has 12 residues.

This clonotype was seen at least ten times. The V gene is TRBV10-2, the J gene TRBJ2-3; possible D gene TRBD2, 6 bases. Germline CDR1 WSHSY, CDR2 SAAADI. V was trimmed by 7 bases and J by 0 bases, leaving 14 bases between them. There are 15 residues in the CDR3. CDR3 residues: CASTRRVLSTDTQYF. The DNA of the CDR3 is TGCGCCAGCACCAGGAGGGTCCTTAGCACAGATACGCAGTATTTT.

This clonotype was detected ten times or more. The chain joins TRBV7-9 to TRBJ2-3; possible D gene TRBD2, 5 bases. Germline-derived CDR1 and CDR2 are SEHNR and FQNEAQ (reference sequence). V lost 0 bases, J lost 1 base, and 8 bases lay in between. The CDR3 extends over 15 amino acids. As DNA, the CDR3 is TGTGCCAGCAGCTTAGCCTGGCGGGGCACAGATACGCAGTATTTT. This codes for CASSLAWRGTDTQYF.

There are a few counts of this clonotype. A much larger clonotype is one base distant, so this may be a read error. This chain links TRBV6-5 with TRBJ2-2; TRBD2 might be the D (6 bases). Trimming cost V 6 bases and J 3 bases, with 14 bases left between them. The CDR3 runs 15 residues. Germline CDR1 reads MNHEY; CDR2 reads SVGAGI. In nucleotides, the CDR3 is TGTGCCAGCAGGGGGGGAGAGGTGGACACCGGGGAGCTGTTTTTT. Protein: CASRGGEVDTGELFF.

The sample holds many counts of this clonotype. CDR3 coding DNA: TGCAGTGCTAGAACTAGCGGGAGAAGGTACAATGAGCAGTTCTTC. It yields the protein CSARTSGRRYNEQFF. The chain employs TRBV20-1 and TRBJ2-1; 11 bases match TRBD2. The CDR3 runs to 15 residues. J was trimmed by 4 bases and V by 2 bases; bases with no gene match: 4. The V gene's germline CDR1 is DFQATT and CDR2 SNEGSKA (reference sequence).